This T cell receptor (beta chain) was observed in a study of T-cell reconstitution after alpha-beta-depleted transplantation in children. The authors prepared the TCRbeta library with unique molecular identifiers. MiXCR, applied by TCRdb to the PCR reads, yields one record per CDR3 protein. The table shows approximately 240,000 distinct CDR3 sequences, with around 9.6% occurring only once. In germline, CDR1 is MNHNS, CDR2 SASEGT. Between the trimmed V and J ends, which lost 8 bases and 6 bases, there was a span of 20 bases. The CDR3 loop spans 15 amino acids. V gene TRBV6-1 combines with J gene TRBJ1-5; D call uncertain. The sequence was collected from a human donor who donated a stem cell graft to a child with acute lymphoblastic leukemia. The sample was PBMCs from the stem cell graft donor, taken from the stem cell graft. This chain's CDR3 is CASGRPTGSGQPQHF. The CDR3 nucleotides read TGTGCCAGCGGACGACCGACGGGCTCGGGTCAGCCCCAGCATTTT.